Presented here are 9 T cell receptor beta chains from one specimen sequenced in a study of cytotoxic CD8 clonotypes in ibrutinib-treated CLL. Assay used: immunoSEQ multiplex PCR; TCRdb lists only in-frame clones, some missing. The sample holds about 120,000 clones, 55% to 75% seen once. This material consisted of PBMCs, taken after 24 months of ibrutinib treatment. These receptors came from a human donor with chronic lymphocytic leukemia.

This clone appeared a few times. The chain couples TRBV5-1 to TRBJ2-7, with D unresolved. There are 12 residues in the CDR3. Trimming pared 6 bases from V and 3 bases from J, leaving 10 bases between. Germline V gene lookup returns CDR1 SGHRS and CDR2 YFSETQ. The CDR3 loop is CASTGYNYEQYF. The CDR3 region has the DNA TGCGCCAGCACCGGGTACAACTACGAGCAGTACTTC.

The chain carries TRBV19 and TRBJ1-5, with no clear D. The V end lost 7 bases, the J end lost 7 bases, and 14 bases lay between the germline ends. Germline V gene data show CDR1 as LNHDA and CDR2 as SQIVND (reference sequence). The length of the CDR3 is 13 residues. For the CDR3, the DNA is TGTGCCAGTACCACGACCGGGAACCAGCCCCAGCATTTT. This sequence encodes CASTTTGNQPQHF. Variable domain in full (rest from reference TRBV19 and TRBJ1-5): DGGITQSPKYLFRKEGQNVTLSCEQNLNHDAMYWYRQDPGQGLRLIYYSQIVNDFQKGDIAEGYSVSREKKESFPLTVTSAQKNPTAFYLCASTTTGNQPQHFGDGTRLSIL.

Remarks on this clone: The sample holds other DNA sequences that translate to the same CDR3. Written as DNA, the CDR3 is TGTGCCAGCAGCGTGGACAGCAACACTGAAGCTTTCTTT. It is translated as CASSVDSNTEAFF. V is TRBV7-9 and J is TRBJ1-1; tentatively, D is TRBD1 (6 bases). V dropped 5 bases and J dropped 2 bases, with 9 bases sitting between them. The CDR3 contains 13 residues. CDR1 is SEHNR and CDR2 is FQNEAQ in the germline V gene (reference sequence).

This clone appeared once. The rearrangement uses TRBV6-5 and TRBJ2-1, with D perhaps matching TRBD2 (7 bases). Trimming pared 9 bases from V and 1 base from J, leaving 16 bases between. CDR3 size: 15 residues. From germline, CDR1 is MNHEY and CDR2 SVGAGI. CDR3: CASGGGANSYNEQFF. As DNA, the CDR3 is TGTGCCAGTGGTGGGGGGGCTAATTCCTACAATGAGCAGTTCTTC.

The chain recombines TRBV5-6 with TRBJ2-7, with D possibly matching TRBD2 (6 bases). The CDR3 has 14 residues. The germline V and J ends were trimmed by 4 bases and 7 bases, with 18 bases remaining between them. Looked up from germline, CDR1 is SGHDT and CDR2 is YYEEEE. DNA for the CDR3: TGTGCCAGCAGCCCGGGGAGGATTTTCGGGGAGCAGTACTTC. This translates into CASSPGRIFGEQYF.

This clone was counted only a few times. V is TRBV30 and J is TRBJ2-3; TRBD2 is a possible D gene (5 bases). The CDR3 runs to 16 residues. Trimming took off 4 bases at V and 0 bases at J, with 17 bases between the two ends. Per the germline V gene, CDR1 is GTSNPN and CDR2 is SVGIG (reference sequence). The CDR3 protein is CAWTVGISTSTDTQYF. The CDR3 nucleotides are TGTGCCTGGACAGTCGGGATTTCTACTAGCACAGATACGCAGTATTTT.

V is TRBV19 and J is TRBJ1-5; D gene uncertain. This CDR3 comprises 15 residues. CDR1 and CDR2 from the germline V gene are LNHDA and SQIVND (reference sequence). The germline V and J ends were trimmed by 4 bases and 1 base, with 11 bases remaining between them. The CDR3, as DNA: TGTGCCAGTAGTACCCCCCAGGCGAGCAATCAGCCCCAGCATTTT. This translates into CASSTPQASNQPQHF.

The V call is TRBV2, the J call TRBJ2-5; TRBD2 aligns across 12 bases. The germline V gene has CDR1 SNHLY and CDR2 FYNNEI. V shed 1 base, J shed 2 bases, and the junction held 2 bases outside the gene matches. The CDR3 has 16 residues. The CDR3 protein is CASSEDGLAGQETQYF. The CDR3 DNA reads TGTGCCAGCAGTGAAGATGGACTAGCGGGGCAAGAGACCCAGTACTTC.

The V and J genes are TRBV2 and TRBJ2-3; D perhaps matches TRBD2 (6 bases). The CDR3 contains 16 residues. With 2 bases removed from V and 4 bases from J, the gap between germline ends came to 16 bases. Germline V lookup: CDR1 SNHLY, CDR2 FYNNEI. The CDR3 loop reads CASSETGLTRSDTQYF. The CDR3 region has the DNA TGTGCCAGCAGTGAAACGGGACTTACACGATCAGATACGCAGTATTTT. The whole variable domain, filled in from reference TRBV2 and TRBJ2-3, reads EPEVTQTPSHQVTQMGQEVILRCVPISNHLYFYWYRQILGQKVEFLVSFYNNEISEKSEIFDDQFSVERPDGSNFTLKIRSTKLEDSAMYFCASSETGLTRSDTQYFGPGTRLTVL.